This T cell receptor beta chain originates from a study of T cells in localized non-small cell lung cancer. Only in-frame clones appear in the TCRdb table, and some are missing; sequencing was by immunoSEQ multiplex PCR. The sample shows tens of thousands of clones, roughly 90% of them seen only once. The V and J ends lost 4 bases and 0 bases respectively, with 15 bases between them. CDR3 length: 16 residues. CDR1 is MRHNA, CDR2 SNTAGT, per germline. Sample: peripheral blood, taken before any cancer treatment. This receptor was taken from a female donor over 55 with stage I squamous cell lung carcinoma. This chain links TRBV6-4 with TRBJ1-2; tentatively, D is TRBD1 (5 bases). The CDR3 DNA is TGTGCCAGCAGTGCGACGGGGGGACGAGCTAACTATGGCTACACCTTC. As protein: CASSATGGRANYGYTF.